Described below is a single T cell receptor (beta chain) sequence and its context. Its antigen is unidentified. The CDR3 is 16 amino acids. The V and J ends lost 3 bases and 0 bases respectively, with 14 bases between them. Looked up from germline, CDR1 is SEHNR and CDR2 is FQNEAQ (reference sequence). The entry originates in a study of CD4+ T cells in melanoma. Study-wide findings and caveats: In melanoma, neoantigen-specific CD4+ T cells reportedly differed in differentiation state.

Here immunoSEQ multiplex PCR was the method, and the copy in TCRdb shows in-frame clones only, minus some. The sample lists some 15,000 clones, over 55% occurring once. J is TRBJ1-1 and V is TRBV7-9; D is perhaps TRBD1 (6 bases). The TCR was taken from a human donor with melanoma. Sequencing was performed on cells from a culture (not recorded whether cultured in vitro). As DNA, the CDR3 is TGTGCCAGCAGCTTCCGTGCAGAGGGGGTGAACACTGAAGCTTTCTTT. The encoded protein is CASSFRAEGVNTEAFF.